The clone carrying this T cell receptor (beta chain) showed up just a few times. The sample belongs to a study of response to subunit inactivated influenza vaccine. Via MiXCR, TCRdb re-called the RT-PCR reads, giving one row per CDR3 protein. The sample gives 860,000 or so distinct CDR3 sequences, 21% of which show up once; roughly 10% is in the top ten. Sample: PBMCs from blood, taken 4 to 6 days after vaccination. This TCR was sampled from a man in his fifties or sixties who received an inactivated influenza vaccine.

DNA for the CDR3: TGTGCCAGCAGTGCAAAAGGACAGTACTATGGCTACACCTTC. It codes for CASSAKGQYYGYTF. J is TRBJ1-2 and V is TRBV6-4, with D perhaps matching TRBD1 (6 bases). The CDR3 is made up of 14 amino acids. From germline, CDR1 is MRHNA and CDR2 SNTAGT. V was trimmed by 4 bases and J by 3 bases, leaving 12 bases between them.